The rows below give T cell receptor beta chains drawn from one sample of a study of blood T cells in healthy people across ages. MiXCR, applied by TCRdb to the 5' RACE reads, yields one record per CDR3 protein. Of 800,000 or so distinct CDR3 sequences in the sample, around 62% were seen once. The sequenced sample was blood. The receptors here all came from a man in his thirties or forties in good health. The CDR3 runs from the conserved cysteine through the conserved F or W. D genes are given only for firm matches. Clone size is shown for a subset of rows, as once, few, many or a class of expanded clone.

v_gene: TRBV20-1
abundance: once
d_gene: NA
j_gene: TRBJ2-2
len: 12
CDR3aa: CSASGVNGELFF
CDR3nt: TGCAGTGCTAGCGGGGTTAACGGGGAGCTGTTTTTT

v_gene: TRBV5-1
abundance: NA
d_gene: NA
j_gene: TRBJ1-2
len: 14
CDR3aa: CASRSSPQILDYTF
CDR3nt: TGCGCCAGCAGATCCTCGCCACAAATATTGGACTACACCTTC

v_gene: TRBV10-3
abundance: NA
d_gene: NA
j_gene: TRBJ2-1
len: 15
CDR3aa: CAIKRPSFSYNEQFF
CDR3nt: TGTGCCATCAAAAGGCCGTCCTTCTCCTACAATGAGCAGTTCTTC

v_gene: TRBV13
abundance: NA
d_gene: NA
j_gene: TRBJ2-1
len: 15
CDR3aa: CASSLELPSGYEQFF
CDR3nt: TGTGCCAGCAGCTTAGAACTTCCCTCTGGTTATGAGCAGTTCTTC

v_gene: TRBV4-3
abundance: NA
d_gene: NA
j_gene: TRBJ2-3
len: 14
CDR3aa: CASSQALGTGTQYF
CDR3nt: TGCGCCAGCAGCCAAGCGCTGGGCACAGGTACGCAGTATTTT

v_gene: TRBV20-1
abundance: NA
d_gene: NA
j_gene: TRBJ2-3
len: 15
CDR3aa: CSAGGAGESTDTQYF
CDR3nt: TGCAGTGCTGGGGGGGCGGGGGAAAGCACAGATACGCAGTATTTT

v_gene: TRBV7-2
abundance: many
d_gene: NA
j_gene: TRBJ1-2
len: 16
CDR3aa: CASSLRVGDTNYGYTF
CDR3nt: TGTGCCAGCAGCTTACGGGTGGGGGATACTAACTATGGCTACACCTTC

v_gene: TRBV7-3
abundance: NA
d_gene: TRBD2
j_gene: TRBJ2-1
len: 16
CDR3aa: CASSLWSRSGGGWQFF
CDR3nt: TGTGCCAGCAGCTTATGGTCGAGGAGCGGGGGAGGGTGGCAGTTCTTC

v_gene: TRBV29-1
abundance: NA
d_gene: TRBD2
j_gene: TRBJ2-3
len: 15
CDR3aa: CSVARSGLAKDTQYF
CDR3nt: TGCAGCGTTGCCAGGTCAGGACTAGCAAAAGATACGCAGTATTTT

v_gene: TRBV25-1
abundance: NA
d_gene: TRBD1
j_gene: TRBJ2-7
len: 14
CDR3aa: CASSDRGPAYEQYF
CDR3nt: TGTGCCAGCAGTGACAGGGGGCCGGCCTACGAGCAGTACTTC

v_gene: TRBV6-1
abundance: NA
d_gene: TRBD2
j_gene: TRBJ2-7
len: 13
CDR3aa: CASSEGGRDEQYF
CDR3nt: TGTGCCAGCAGTGAAGGAGGGAGGGACGAGCAGTACTTC

v_gene: TRBV12-3/TRBV12-4
abundance: few
d_gene: NA
j_gene: TRBJ1-5
len: 16
CDR3aa: CASSLAMGSTHQPQHF
CDR3nt: TGTGCCAGCAGTTTAGCGATGGGCAGCACCCATCAGCCCCAGCATTTT

v_gene: TRBV4-3
abundance: NA
d_gene: NA
j_gene: TRBJ1-4
len: 17
CDR3aa: CASSLLLLDNTNEKLFF
CDR3nt: TGCGCCAGCAGCCTCCTTCTCTTGGACAACACTAATGAAAAACTGTTTTTT

v_gene: TRBV4-2
abundance: once
d_gene: NA
j_gene: TRBJ2-3
len: 17
CDR3aa: CASSQTGTRYSTDTQYF
CDR3nt: TGTGCCAGCAGCCAAACCGGGACACGTTACAGCACAGATACGCAGTATTTT

v_gene: TRBV12-3/TRBV12-4
abundance: NA
d_gene: NA
j_gene: TRBJ2-4
len: 12
CDR3aa: CASSFSDGEQYF
CDR3nt: TGTGCCAGCAGTTTTTCCGACGGGGAGCAGTACTTC

v_gene: TRBV7-2
abundance: NA
d_gene: NA
j_gene: TRBJ2-7
len: 15
CDR3aa: CASSATGHSKTEQYF
CDR3nt: TGTGCCAGCAGCGCAACGGGACATTCAAAGACCGAGCAGTACTTC

v_gene: TRBV6-6
abundance: NA
d_gene: NA
j_gene: TRBJ2-5
len: 14
CDR3aa: CASSYSDWQETQYF
CDR3nt: TGTGCCAGCAGTTACTCGGACTGGCAAGAGACCCAGTACTTC

v_gene: TRBV7-2
abundance: NA
d_gene: TRBD2
j_gene: TRBJ2-3
len: 16
CDR3aa: CASSQGKRGGPDTRYF
CDR3nt: TGTGCCAGCAGCCAGGGGAAGCGGGGGGGCCCGGATACGCGGTATTTT

v_gene: TRBV20-1
abundance: NA
d_gene: TRBD2
j_gene: TRBJ2-1
len: 14
CDR3aa: CSAWALGLGKEQFF
CDR3nt: TGCAGTGCTTGGGCCCTGGGACTAGGAAAGGAGCAGTTCTTC

v_gene: TRBV20-1
abundance: NA
d_gene: TRBD2
j_gene: TRBJ2-7
len: 14
CDR3aa: CSAPFYGRNYEQYF
CDR3nt: TGCAGTGCTCCCTTTTACGGGAGGAACTACGAGCAGTACTTC

v_gene: TRBV20-1
abundance: NA
d_gene: NA
j_gene: TRBJ2-7
len: 11
CDR3aa: CSARFGNEQYF
CDR3nt: TGCAGTGCTAGGTTCGGCAATGAGCAGTACTTC

v_gene: TRBV20-1
abundance: few
d_gene: NA
j_gene: TRBJ1-6
len: 15
CDR3aa: CSARDPGRSNSPLHF
CDR3nt: TGCAGTGCTAGAGACCCGGGACGGTCCAATTCACCCCTCCACTTT

v_gene: TRBV19
abundance: once
d_gene: TRBD1
j_gene: TRBJ1-1
len: 14
CDR3aa: CASRTRTGATEAFF
CDR3nt: TGTGCCAGTAGAACAAGGACAGGGGCGACTGAAGCTTTCTTT

v_gene: TRBV27
abundance: NA
d_gene: NA
j_gene: TRBJ2-3
len: 13
CDR3aa: CASSPGRTDTQYF
CDR3nt: TGTGCCAGCAGCCCCGGGCGCACAGATACGCAGTATTTT

v_gene: TRBV29-1
abundance: NA
d_gene: NA
j_gene: TRBJ2-5
len: 13
CDR3aa: CSVDSSGRETQYF
CDR3nt: TGCAGCGTTGATTCATCGGGCCGAGAGACCCAGTACTTC

v_gene: TRBV5-1
abundance: NA
d_gene: NA
j_gene: TRBJ1-2
len: 15
CDR3aa: CASSLTGLGGYGYTF
CDR3nt: TGCGCCAGCAGCTTGACCGGTCTTGGGGGCTATGGCTACACCTTC

v_gene: TRBV10-3
abundance: few
d_gene: NA
j_gene: TRBJ2-1
len: 13
CDR3aa: CAISESNSYEQFF
CDR3nt: TGTGCCATCAGTGAGTCTAACTCCTATGAGCAGTTCTTC

v_gene: TRBV5-1
abundance: NA
d_gene: TRBD1
j_gene: TRBJ2-7
len: 16
CDR3aa: CASSYPGDRISYEQYF
CDR3nt: TGCGCCAGCAGTTACCCTGGGGACAGGATCTCCTACGAGCAGTACTTC

v_gene: TRBV28
abundance: few
d_gene: NA
j_gene: TRBJ2-7
len: 12
CDR3aa: CASSAPGYEQYF
CDR3nt: TGTGCCAGCAGTGCCCCAGGGTACGAGCAGTACTTC

v_gene: TRBV4-3
abundance: NA
d_gene: TRBD1
j_gene: TRBJ2-2
len: 15
CDR3aa: CASSQDEGADGELFF
CDR3nt: TGCGCCAGCAGCCAAGATGAGGGGGCCGACGGGGAGCTGTTTTTT

v_gene: TRBV12-3/TRBV12-4
abundance: NA
d_gene: NA
j_gene: TRBJ2-2
len: 14
CDR3aa: CASSPRPGTGELFF
CDR3nt: TGTGCCAGCAGTCCCCGCCCCGGGACCGGGGAGCTGTTTTTT

v_gene: TRBV12-3/TRBV12-4
abundance: NA
d_gene: NA
j_gene: TRBJ2-7
len: 12
CDR3aa: CASSFRQYEQYF
CDR3nt: TGTGCCAGCAGTTTTCGGCAGTACGAGCAGTACTTC

v_gene: TRBV20-1
abundance: NA
d_gene: NA
j_gene: TRBJ2-3
len: 18
CDR3aa: CSASLSQGWEVSTDTQYF
CDR3nt: TGCAGTGCTAGTCTTAGTCAGGGATGGGAAGTGAGCACAGATACGCAGTATTTT

v_gene: TRBV5-1
abundance: NA
d_gene: NA
j_gene: TRBJ2-1
len: 14
CDR3aa: CASSFGQSYNEQFF
CDR3nt: TGCGCCAGCAGCTTCGGACAGAGTTACAATGAGCAGTTCTTC

v_gene: TRBV7-8
abundance: NA
d_gene: TRBD2
j_gene: TRBJ2-1
len: 13
CDR3aa: CASSSGLADEQFF
CDR3nt: TGTGCCAGCAGCTCGGGACTAGCAGATGAGCAGTTCTTC

v_gene: TRBV2
abundance: NA
d_gene: TRBD2
j_gene: TRBJ2-1
len: 14
CDR3aa: CASILPSGGNEQFF
CDR3nt: TGTGCCAGCATATTGCCTAGCGGGGGCAATGAGCAGTTCTTC

v_gene: TRBV12-3/TRBV12-4
abundance: many
d_gene: NA
j_gene: TRBJ1-2
len: 12
CDR3aa: CASSFSDYGYTF
CDR3nt: TGTGCCAGCAGTTTCTCGGACTATGGCTACACCTTC

v_gene: TRBV24-1
abundance: NA
d_gene: NA
j_gene: TRBJ2-3
len: 16
CDR3aa: CATSDFRLSSTDTQYF
CDR3nt: TGTGCCACCAGTGATTTCCGGCTATCTAGCACAGATACGCAGTATTTT

v_gene: TRBV20-1
abundance: NA
d_gene: TRBD1
j_gene: TRBJ1-2
len: 14
CDR3aa: CSAGLGQANYGYTF
CDR3nt: TGCAGTGCTGGCCTGGGACAGGCTAACTATGGCTACACCTTC

v_gene: TRBV20-1
abundance: few
d_gene: NA
j_gene: TRBJ1-6
len: 15
CDR3aa: CSARDLDSPHSPLHF
CDR3nt: TGCAGTGCTAGAGATCTTGACAGCCCCCATTCACCCCTCCACTTT

v_gene: TRBV20-1
abundance: few
d_gene: NA
j_gene: TRBJ1-4
len: 16
CDR3aa: CSTLRGGGRANEKLFF
CDR3nt: TGCAGTACTCTACGAGGGGGAGGGAGAGCTAATGAAAAACTGTTTTTT

v_gene: TRBV7-2
abundance: NA
d_gene: TRBD2
j_gene: TRBJ2-1
len: 15
CDR3aa: CASGLAGTNYNEQFF
CDR3nt: TGTGCCAGCGGCTTGGCCGGGACTAACTACAATGAGCAGTTCTTC

v_gene: TRBV20-1
abundance: NA
d_gene: TRBD1
j_gene: TRBJ1-2
len: 13
CDR3aa: CSAGDRLIYGYTF
CDR3nt: TGCAGTGCTGGGGACAGACTAATCTATGGCTACACCTTC

v_gene: TRBV4-1
abundance: NA
d_gene: NA
j_gene: TRBJ1-6
len: 16
CDR3aa: CASSQLQNSGNSPLHF
CDR3nt: TGCGCCAGCAGCCAACTGCAAAATTCAGGGAATTCACCCCTCCACTTT

v_gene: TRBV7-3
abundance: NA
d_gene: NA
j_gene: TRBJ1-2
len: 15
CDR3aa: CASSESWGLRDGYTF
CDR3nt: TGTGCCAGCAGCGAAAGTTGGGGGCTAAGGGATGGCTACACCTTC

v_gene: TRBV4-3
abundance: NA
d_gene: NA
j_gene: TRBJ2-7
len: 15
CDR3aa: CASSQRGLPTYEQYF
CDR3nt: TGCGCCAGCAGCCAGAGAGGCCTTCCAACCTACGAGCAGTACTTC

v_gene: TRBV10-3
abundance: few
d_gene: TRBD2
j_gene: TRBJ2-7
len: 16
CDR3aa: CAISESGGVSSYEQYF
CDR3nt: TGTGCCATCAGTGAGTCTGGGGGGGTAAGCTCCTACGAGCAGTACTTC

v_gene: TRBV6-6
abundance: NA
d_gene: NA
j_gene: TRBJ2-3
len: 13
CDR3aa: CASKKQDTDTQYF
CDR3nt: TGTGCCAGCAAAAAACAAGACACAGATACGCAGTATTTT

v_gene: TRBV7-2
abundance: few
d_gene: TRBD1
j_gene: TRBJ1-1
len: 14
CDR3aa: CASSLGTGRGGAFF
CDR3nt: TGTGCCAGCAGCTTAGGGACAGGGCGAGGTGGAGCTTTCTTT

v_gene: TRBV25-1
abundance: NA
d_gene: TRBD2
j_gene: TRBJ2-1
len: 18
CDR3aa: CASSDTTSGGTSEREQFF
CDR3nt: TGTGCCAGCAGTGATACGACTAGCGGGGGGACATCTGAGCGGGAGCAGTTCTTC

v_gene: TRBV7-3
abundance: NA
d_gene: TRBD1
j_gene: TRBJ2-7
len: 15
CDR3aa: CASSPGTGAEYEQYF
CDR3nt: TGTGCCAGCAGCCCCGGGACAGGGGCTGAATACGAGCAGTACTTC

v_gene: TRBV27
abundance: few
d_gene: NA
j_gene: TRBJ2-5
len: 16
CDR3aa: CASSSAAGHVLREQYF
CDR3nt: TGTGCCAGCAGCTCGGCTGCCGGACACGTCCTGAGGGAGCAGTACTTC

v_gene: TRBV4-3
abundance: NA
d_gene: TRBD2
j_gene: TRBJ2-3
len: 14
CDR3aa: CASSQGTSVGTQYF
CDR3nt: TGCGCCAGCAGCCAAGGGACTAGCGTTGGTACGCAGTATTTT

v_gene: TRBV20-1
abundance: NA
d_gene: NA
j_gene: TRBJ2-4
len: 13
CDR3aa: CSAGLPSKNIQYF
CDR3nt: TGCAGTGCAGGACTACCATCCAAAAACATTCAGTACTTC

v_gene: TRBV7-8
abundance: NA
d_gene: NA
j_gene: TRBJ2-2
len: 15
CDR3aa: CASSLVEGNTGELFF
CDR3nt: TGTGCCAGCAGCTTAGTGGAGGGTAACACCGGGGAGCTGTTTTTT

v_gene: TRBV28
abundance: NA
d_gene: NA
j_gene: TRBJ2-7
len: 15
CDR3aa: CASSIPFEGNYEQYF
CDR3nt: TGTGCCAGCAGTATACCGTTTGAAGGCAACTACGAGCAGTACTTC

v_gene: TRBV20-1
abundance: NA
d_gene: NA
j_gene: TRBJ2-7
len: 14
CDR3aa: CSASQEISSYEQYF
CDR3nt: TGCAGTGCTAGCCAAGAAATCAGCTCCTACGAGCAGTACTTC

v_gene: TRBV29-1
abundance: NA
d_gene: NA
j_gene: TRBJ2-6
len: 16
CDR3aa: CSVPVSDGSGANALTF
CDR3nt: TGCAGCGTCCCAGTCAGTGATGGCTCTGGGGCCAACGCCCTGACTTTC

v_gene: TRBV12-3/TRBV12-4
abundance: few
d_gene: NA
j_gene: TRBJ2-1
len: 16
CDR3aa: CASSPSRVLLYNEQFF
CDR3nt: TGTGCCAGCAGTCCCTCCAGGGTTCTACTTTACAATGAGCAGTTCTTC